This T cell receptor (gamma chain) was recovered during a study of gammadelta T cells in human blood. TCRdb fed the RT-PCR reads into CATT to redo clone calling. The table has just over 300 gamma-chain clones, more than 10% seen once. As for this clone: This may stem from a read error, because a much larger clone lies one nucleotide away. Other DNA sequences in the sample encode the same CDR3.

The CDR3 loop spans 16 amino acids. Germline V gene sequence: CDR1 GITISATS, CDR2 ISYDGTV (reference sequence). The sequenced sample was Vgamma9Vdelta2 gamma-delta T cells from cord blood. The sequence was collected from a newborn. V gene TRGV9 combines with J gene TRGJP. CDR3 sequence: CALWDLQELGKKIKVF. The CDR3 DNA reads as TGTGCCTTGTGGGACCTGCAAGAGTTGGGTAAAAAAATCAAGGTATTT.